This entry lists 17 T cell receptor beta chains sequenced from one sample in a study of blood T cell repertoires in COVID-19. Profiling relied on immunoSEQ multiplex PCR, and the TCRdb table lists in-frame clones only, not all of them. The sample includes about 170,000 clones, approximately 90% of them seen just once. The sample was peripheral blood. The receptors shown here come from a woman older than 75 in a cohort sampled during active or convalescent COVID-19.

The gene calls are TRBV5-1 and TRBJ2-5; 9 nucleotides line up with TRBD1. The CDR3 runs 15 residues. Germline V gene data show CDR1 as SGHRS and CDR2 as YFSETQ. Trimming at V came to 4 bases and at J to 4 bases, leaving 8 bases not matched to a gene. DNA of the CDR3: TGCGCCAGCAGCGCTGGGACAGGGTTCCGAGAGACCCAGTACTTC. As protein: CASSAGTGFRETQYF.

This chain uses TRBV2 with TRBJ1-6; TRBD1 matches 9 bases. CDR1 is SNHLY and CDR2 is FYNNEI in the germline V gene. The CDR3 has 15 amino acids. The junction had 6 bases not matched to a gene; V was cut back by 6 bases and J by 6 bases. The CDR3 DNA follows: TGTGCCAGCAGCGGACAGGGGTATATTAATTCACCCCTCCACTTT. This gives the protein CASSGQGYINSPLHF.

As concerns this clone: This same CDR3 is encoded by further DNA sequences in the sample. The chain is built from TRBV7-8 and TRBJ1-1, with D tentatively TRBD1 (6 bases). V was pared by 1 base and J by 2 bases, with 8 bases between. CDR3 length: 14 amino acids. Germline CDR1 SGHVS, CDR2 FQNEAQ. CDR3 loop: CASSLGTANTEAFF. Written as DNA, the CDR3 is TGTGCCAGCAGCTTAGGGACAGCCAACACTGAAGCTTTCTTT.

This clone has a handful of counts. The V and J genes are TRBV7-9 and TRBJ1-4; 8 nucleotides line up with TRBD1. This CDR3 is 15 amino acids long. Germline-derived CDR1 and CDR2 are SEHNR and FQNEAQ (reference sequence). With V trimmed by 3 bases and J by 6 bases, 6 bases remained unmatched. Here the CDR3 DNA reads TGTGCCAGCAGCTTGAGGACAGGGAGGGATGAAAAACTGTTTTTT. Protein sequence: CASSLRTGRDEKLFF.

This rearrangement joins TRBV5-6 to TRBJ1-4; 10 bases agree with TRBD1. V lost 4 bases, J lost 7 bases, and 7 bases stayed unmatched. CDR3 length equals 15 residues. The V gene's germline CDR1 is SGHDT and CDR2 YYEEEE. Here the CDR3 reads CASSGGTGVGEKLFF. DNA of the CDR3: TGTGCCAGCAGCGGAGGGACAGGGGTGGGTGAAAAACTGTTTTTT. Combining the CDR3 with reference TRBV5-6 and TRBJ1-4 gives the whole variable domain DAGVTQSPTHLIKTRGQQVTLRCSPKSGHDTVSWYQQALGQGPQFIFQYYEEEERQRGNFPDRFSGHQFPNYSSELNVNALLLGDSALYLCASSGGTGVGEKLFFGSGTQLSVL.

V is TRBV6-2 or TRBV6-3 and J is TRBJ1-1, with 7 positions matching TRBD1. Germline V gives CDR1 MNHEY, CDR2 SVGEGT. This CDR3 is 13 amino acids long. J lost 7 bases, V lost 6 bases, and 8 bases had no gene match. CDR3 sequence: CASSIIQGNEAFF. In DNA form, the CDR3 reads TGTGCCAGCAGCATCATACAGGGGAATGAAGCTTTCTTT.

The CDR3 nucleotides are TGCGCCAGCAGTGAGGGGACTAGCGGGACCTATACCAAATATTTT. This translates into CASSEGTSGTYTKYF. The chain uses TRBV10-1 and TRBJ2-3; 13 nucleotides line up with TRBD2. The J segment lost 15 bases and the V segment lost 2 bases, leaving 11 bases of the junction unmatched. From germline, CDR1 is WNHNN and CDR2 SYGVQD (reference sequence). The CDR3 loop spans 15 amino acids.

The chain recombines TRBV27 with TRBJ2-1, with TRBD2 matching 10 bases. The ends lost 6 bases at V and 3 bases at J; junction bases unmatched: 2. The CDR3 has 14 amino acids. Germline CDR1 and CDR2: MNHEY and SMNVEV (reference sequence). The CDR3 DNA sequence: TGTGCCAGCAGACGGACTAGCGGCTACAATGAGCAGTTCTTC. Protein: CASRRTSGYNEQFF.

The V gene is TRBV18, the J gene TRBJ1-4; D is uncertain. CDR3 length: 15 residues. The germline CDR1 and CDR2 sequences are KGHSH and LQKENI. The ends were cut back, 1 base at V and 5 bases at J, with 11 bases in the middle. CDR3 coding DNA: TGTGCCAGCTCACCACGCTCCCGAGGAAATGAAAAACTGTTTTTT. Translating it yields CASSPRSRGNEKLFF.

The chain has TRBV11-3 and TRBJ2-3, with 10 bases lining up with TRBD1. The trim removed 5 bases at V and 3 bases at J, leaving 5 bases unmatched. The germline V gene encodes CDR1 SGHNT and CDR2 YENEEA. The CDR3 spans 15 residues. Here the CDR3 DNA reads TGTGCCAGCAGCAGGGGACAGGGGATAACAGATACGCAGTATTTT. Translation gives CASSRGQGITDTQYF.

The chain is built from TRBV7-2 and TRBJ1-5; D might be TRBD1 (5 bases). Germline lookup yields CDR1 SGHTA and CDR2 FQGNSA. Trimming pared 3 bases from V and 9 bases from J, leaving 12 bases between. This CDR3 comprises 13 residues. In DNA form, the CDR3 reads TGTGCCAGCAGCTTCCAGGGAAGGGGGCCCCAGCATTTT. Translation: CASSFQGRGPQHF. Using reference TRBV7-2 and TRBJ1-5 for the parts outside the CDR3, the full variable domain is GAGVSQSPSNKVTEKGKDVELRCDPISGHTALYWYRQSLGQGLEFLIYFQGNSAPDKSGLPSDRFSAERTGGSVSTLTIQRTQQEDSAVYLCASSFQGRGPQHFGDGTRLSIL.

The CDR3: CASSILGDGGYTF. As DNA, the CDR3 is TGTGCCAGCAGCATACTAGGAGACGGGGGCTACACCTTC. The J gene is TRBJ1-2, the V gene TRBV7-8, with D unclear. The germline CDR1 and CDR2 sequences are SGHVS and FQNEAQ. V was trimmed by 5 bases and J by 8 bases, leaving 15 bases between them. The CDR3 extends over 13 amino acids.

J is TRBJ1-5 and V is TRBV5-6; 7 nucleotides agree with TRBD1. The ends lost 6 bases at V and 0 bases at J; junction bases unmatched: 6. Germline V CDR1 and CDR2: SGHDT, YYEEEE. CDR3 size: 15 residues. CDR3: CASTLSGGSNQPQHF. As DNA, the CDR3 is TGTGCCAGCACCCTTTCAGGGGGTAGCAATCAGCCCCAGCATTTT.

The chain combines TRBV19 with TRBJ1-1; the match to TRBD1 covers 9 bases. The CDR3 contains 14 residues. CDR1 is LNHDA, CDR2 SQIVND, per germline (reference sequence). V gave up 4 bases and J gave up 6 bases; unmatched junction bases: 6. CDR3 nucleotides: TGTGCCAGTAGTAAACCGGACAGGGGACCTGAAGCTTTCTTT. It is translated as CASSKPDRGPEAFF.

The gene calls are TRBV5-1 and TRBJ2-5; tentative D call: TRBD2 (6 bases). CDR1 is SGHRS and CDR2 is YFSETQ in the germline V gene. Trimming took 0 bases from V and 3 from J, leaving 9 bases between them. There are 14 residues in the CDR3. The CDR3 DNA is TGCGCCAGCAGCTTGGTAGGAGGGAAAGAGACCCAGTACTTC. It encodes CASSLVGGKETQYF. The full variable domain, rest sourced from reference TRBV5-1 and TRBJ2-5, is KAGVTQTPRYLIKTRGQQVTLSCSPISGHRSVSWYQQTPGQGLQFLFEYFSETQRNKGNFPGRFSGRQFSNSRSEMNVSTLELGDSALYLCASSLVGGKETQYFGPGTRLLVL.

The CDR3 region has the DNA TGTGCCAGCAGCCAACTAGGGAGGGACTCCTACGAGCAGTACTTC. Amino acids: CASSQLGRDSYEQYF. The V call is TRBV14, the J call TRBJ2-7; 7 nucleotides align to TRBD2. Germline loops: CDR1 SGHDN, CDR2 FVKESK. J lost 0 bases, V lost 2 bases, and 4 bases had no gene match. The length of the CDR3 is 15 residues.

This rearrangement joins TRBV28 to TRBJ1-6; 12 nucleotides line up with TRBD1. V trimming: 6 bases; J trimming: 10 bases; junction bases outside the gene matches: 10. The germline gives CDR1 MDHEN, CDR2 SYDVKM. This CDR3 region has 16 residues. CDR3 amino acids: CASSRVGQGAFSPLHF. The CDR3 DNA reads as TGTGCCAGCAGCCGGGTGGGACAGGGGGCTTTCTCACCCCTCCACTTT.